This entry describes one T cell receptor (beta chain). This sample was included in a study of T cell changes during pregnancy in multiple sclerosis. The CDR3 extends over 16 amino acids. Germline V lookup: CDR1 LNHDA, CDR2 SQIVND (reference sequence). J was trimmed by 2 bases and V by 6 bases; bases with no gene match: 8. The data were produced by immunoSEQ multiplex PCR, yet TCRdb's version contains in-frame clones alone and is incomplete. The top ten hold over 0.65% of the sample, which has 90,000 to 120,000 clones, roughly 92% seen once. This specimen consisted of peripheral blood, obtained in the third trimester of pregnancy. The chain employs TRBV19 and TRBJ1-5, with 9 bases identical to TRBD1. The receptor comes from a female donor in good health, enrolled as a control in a pregnancy study. The CDR3 sequence: CASSPSDRGGNQPQHF. The CDR3 DNA sequence: TGTGCCAGTAGCCCCTCGGACAGGGGAGGCAATCAGCCCCAGCATTTT. Based on the CDR3 plus reference TRBV19 and TRBJ1-5, the full variable domain is DGGITQSPKYLFRKEGQNVTLSCEQNLNHDAMYWYRQDPGQGLRLIYYSQIVNDFQKGDIAEGYSVSREKKESFPLTVTSAQKNPTAFYLCASSPSDRGGNQPQHFGDGTRLSIL.